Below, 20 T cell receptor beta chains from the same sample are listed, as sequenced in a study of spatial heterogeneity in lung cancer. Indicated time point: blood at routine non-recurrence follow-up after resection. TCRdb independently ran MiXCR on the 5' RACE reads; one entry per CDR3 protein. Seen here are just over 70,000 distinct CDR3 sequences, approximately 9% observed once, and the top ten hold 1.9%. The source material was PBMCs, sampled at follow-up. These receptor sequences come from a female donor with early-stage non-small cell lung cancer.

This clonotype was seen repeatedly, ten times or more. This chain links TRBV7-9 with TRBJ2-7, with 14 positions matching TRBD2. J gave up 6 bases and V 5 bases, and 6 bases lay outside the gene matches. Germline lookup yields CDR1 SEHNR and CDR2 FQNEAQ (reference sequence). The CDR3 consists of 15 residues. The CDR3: CASSPGTSGSREQYF. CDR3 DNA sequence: TGTGCCAGCAGCCCCGGGACTAGCGGGAGCCGCGAGCAGTACTTC.

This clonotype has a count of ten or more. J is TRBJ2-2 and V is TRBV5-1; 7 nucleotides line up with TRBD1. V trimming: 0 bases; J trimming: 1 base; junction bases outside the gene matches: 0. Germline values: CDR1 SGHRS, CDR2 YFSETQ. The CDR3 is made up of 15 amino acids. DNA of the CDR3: TGCGCCAGCAGCTTGGCAGGGGGGAACACCGGGGAGCTGTTTTTT. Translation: CASSLAGGNTGELFF.

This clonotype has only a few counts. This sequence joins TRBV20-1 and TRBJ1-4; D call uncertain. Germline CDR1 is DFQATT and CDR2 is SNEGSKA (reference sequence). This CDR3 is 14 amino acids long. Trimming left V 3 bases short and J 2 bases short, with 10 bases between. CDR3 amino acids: CSASLGATNEKLFF. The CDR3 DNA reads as TGCAGTGCTAGCCTGGGTGCGACTAATGAAAAACTGTTTTTT.

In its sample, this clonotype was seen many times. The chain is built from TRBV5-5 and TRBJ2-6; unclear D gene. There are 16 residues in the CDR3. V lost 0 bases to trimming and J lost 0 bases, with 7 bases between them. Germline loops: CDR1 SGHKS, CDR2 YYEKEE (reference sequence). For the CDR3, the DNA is TGTGCCAGCAGCTTGGACCCCCACTCTGGGGCCAACGTCCTGACTTTC. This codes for CASSLDPHSGANVLTF.

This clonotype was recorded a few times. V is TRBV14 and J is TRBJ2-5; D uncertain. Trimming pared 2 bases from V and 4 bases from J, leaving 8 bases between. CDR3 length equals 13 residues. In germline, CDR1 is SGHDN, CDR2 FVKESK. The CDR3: CASSQRSRETQYF. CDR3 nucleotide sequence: TGTGCCAGCAGCCAACGATCCCGAGAGACCCAGTACTTC.

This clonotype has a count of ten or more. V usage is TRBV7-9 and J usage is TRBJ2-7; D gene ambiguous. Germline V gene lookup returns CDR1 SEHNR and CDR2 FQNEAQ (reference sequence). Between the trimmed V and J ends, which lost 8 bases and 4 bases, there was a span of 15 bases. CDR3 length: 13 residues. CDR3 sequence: CASFSAASYEQYF. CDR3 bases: TGTGCCAGCTTTTCCGCTGCATCATACGAGCAGTACTTC.

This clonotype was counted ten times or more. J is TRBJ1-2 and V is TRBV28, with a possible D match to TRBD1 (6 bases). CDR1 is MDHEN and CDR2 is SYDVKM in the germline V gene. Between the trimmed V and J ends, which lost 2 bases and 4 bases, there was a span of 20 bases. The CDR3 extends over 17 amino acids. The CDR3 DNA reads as TGTGCCAGCAGTTTAGTCGGGGAGACAGGTTCGTTCTATGGCTACACCTTC. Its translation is CASSLVGETGSFYGYTF.

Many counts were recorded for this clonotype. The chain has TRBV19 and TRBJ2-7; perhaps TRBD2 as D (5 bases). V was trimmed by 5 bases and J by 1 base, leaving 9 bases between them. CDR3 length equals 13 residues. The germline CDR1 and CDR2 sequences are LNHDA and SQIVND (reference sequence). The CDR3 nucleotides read TGTGCCAGTAGTGCGGGCCTATCCTACGAGCAGTACTTC. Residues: CASSAGLSYEQYF.

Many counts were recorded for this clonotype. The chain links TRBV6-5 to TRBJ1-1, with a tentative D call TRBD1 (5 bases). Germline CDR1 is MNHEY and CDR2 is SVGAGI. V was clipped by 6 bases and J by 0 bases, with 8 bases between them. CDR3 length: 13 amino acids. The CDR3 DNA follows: TGTGCCAGCAGGAGACAGCTGAACACTGAAGCTTTCTTT. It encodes CASRRQLNTEAFF.

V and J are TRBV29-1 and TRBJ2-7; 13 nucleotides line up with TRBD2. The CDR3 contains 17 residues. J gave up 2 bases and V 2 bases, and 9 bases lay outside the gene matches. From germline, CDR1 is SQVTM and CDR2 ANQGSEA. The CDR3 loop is CSVEWAGTSGKPYEQYF. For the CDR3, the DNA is TGCAGCGTTGAATGGGCCGGGACTAGCGGGAAACCCTACGAGCAGTACTTC.

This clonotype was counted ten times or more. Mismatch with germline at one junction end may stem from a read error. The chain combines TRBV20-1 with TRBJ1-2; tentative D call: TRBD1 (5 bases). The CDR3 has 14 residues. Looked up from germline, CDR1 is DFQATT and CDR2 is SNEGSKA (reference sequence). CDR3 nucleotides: TGCAGTGCCTTAGTTCACGGGACTCACTACGGCTACACCTTC. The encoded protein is CSALVHGTHYGYTF.

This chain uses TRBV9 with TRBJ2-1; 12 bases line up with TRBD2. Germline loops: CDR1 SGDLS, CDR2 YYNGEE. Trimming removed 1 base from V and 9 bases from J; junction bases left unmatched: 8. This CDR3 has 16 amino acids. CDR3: CASSVSLAGGGGEQFF. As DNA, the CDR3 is TGTGCCAGCAGCGTATCCCTAGCGGGAGGGGGAGGTGAGCAGTTCTTC.

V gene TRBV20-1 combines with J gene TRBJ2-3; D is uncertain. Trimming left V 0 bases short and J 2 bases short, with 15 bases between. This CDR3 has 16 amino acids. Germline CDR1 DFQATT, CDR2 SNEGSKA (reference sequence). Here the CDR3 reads CSARDLGSASTDTQYF. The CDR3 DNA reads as TGCAGTGCTAGAGATCTGGGCTCCGCTTCCACAGATACGCAGTATTTT.

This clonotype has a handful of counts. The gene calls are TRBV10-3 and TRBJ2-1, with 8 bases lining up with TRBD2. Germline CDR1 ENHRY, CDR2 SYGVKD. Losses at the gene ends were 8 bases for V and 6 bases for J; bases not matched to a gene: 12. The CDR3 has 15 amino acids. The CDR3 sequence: CAIGYGTRTFNEQFF. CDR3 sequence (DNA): TGTGCCATCGGCTATGGGACTAGGACCTTCAATGAGCAGTTCTTC.

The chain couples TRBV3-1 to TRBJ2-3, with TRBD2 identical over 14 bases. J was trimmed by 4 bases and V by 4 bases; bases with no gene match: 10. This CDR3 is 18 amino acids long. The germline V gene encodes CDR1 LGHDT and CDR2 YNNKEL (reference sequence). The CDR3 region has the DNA TGTGCCAGCAGCCCCTACCGACTAGCGGGAGGGAGGGCAGATACGCAGTATTTT. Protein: CASSPYRLAGGRADTQYF.

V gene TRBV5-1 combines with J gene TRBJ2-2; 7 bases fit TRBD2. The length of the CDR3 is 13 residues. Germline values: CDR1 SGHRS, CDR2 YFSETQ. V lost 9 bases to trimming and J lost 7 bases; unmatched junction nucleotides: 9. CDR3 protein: CATTSDSSGELFF. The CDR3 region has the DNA TGCGCCACAACTAGCGACTCCAGCGGGGAGCTGTTTTTT. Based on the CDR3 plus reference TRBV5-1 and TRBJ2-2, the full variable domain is KAGVTQTPRYLIKTRGQQVTLSCSPISGHRSVSWYQQTPGQGLQFLFEYFSETQRNKGNFPGRFSGRQFSNSRSEMNVSTLELGDSALYLCATTSDSSGELFFGEGSRLTVL.

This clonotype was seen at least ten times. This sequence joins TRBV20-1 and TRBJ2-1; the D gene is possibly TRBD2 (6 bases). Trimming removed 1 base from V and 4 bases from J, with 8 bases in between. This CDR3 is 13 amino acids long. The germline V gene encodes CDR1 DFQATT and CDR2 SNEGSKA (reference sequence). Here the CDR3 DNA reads TGCAGTGCTAGAGCGGGAGCTTACAATGAGCAGTTCTTC. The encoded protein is CSARAGAYNEQFF.

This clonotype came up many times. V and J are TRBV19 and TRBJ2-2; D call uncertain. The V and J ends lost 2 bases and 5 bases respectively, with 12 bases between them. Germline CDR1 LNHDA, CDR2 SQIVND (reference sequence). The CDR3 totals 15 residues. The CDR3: CASSIRQRGTGELFF. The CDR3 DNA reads TGTGCCAGTAGTATAAGGCAGCGTGGTACCGGGGAGCTGTTTTTT.

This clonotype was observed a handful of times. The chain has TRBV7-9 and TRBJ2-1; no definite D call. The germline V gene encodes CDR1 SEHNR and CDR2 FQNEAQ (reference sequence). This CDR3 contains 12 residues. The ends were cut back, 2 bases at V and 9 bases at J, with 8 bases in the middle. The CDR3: CASSLLVAEQFF. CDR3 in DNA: TGTGCCAGCAGCTTACTAGTCGCTGAGCAGTTCTTC.

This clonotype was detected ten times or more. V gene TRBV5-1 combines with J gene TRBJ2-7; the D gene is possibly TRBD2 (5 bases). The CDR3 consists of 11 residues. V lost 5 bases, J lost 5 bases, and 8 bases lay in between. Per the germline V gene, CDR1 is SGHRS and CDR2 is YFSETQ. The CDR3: CASRRSDEQYF. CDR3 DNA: TGCGCCAGCAGACGTAGCGACGAGCAGTACTTC.